This T cell receptor beta chain was recorded in a study of graft-versus-host responses after intestinal transplantation. At the level of the study: Each of the recipients got a multivisceral, liver-intestinal, or isolated intestinal transplant. The study gave all recipients anti-thymocyte globulin induction, then tacrolimus and steroids for 2 to 3 years. Whole-study results and caveats: Early after transplant, HvG declines were associated with peak levels of circulating GvH clones.

Clones were read by immunoSEQ multiplex PCR, and TCRdb kept only the in-frame ones, dropping some. The repertoire holds about 82,000 clones, with less than 95% as singletons. As for this clone: Its antigen is unknown.

The CDR3 has 18 amino acids. After removal of 7 bases from V and 0 bases from J, the junction contained 10 bases not matched to a gene. Germline assignment: CDR1 SGHTS and CDR2 YDEGEE. The V and J genes are TRBV5-8 and TRBJ2-1, with TRBD2 matching over 13 bases. This clonotype was obtained from a human donor who was the organ donor for an intestinal transplant. Specimen: unstimulated CD4+ T cells sorted from spleen or lymph node cells, collected before transplant. The CDR3 nucleotides read TGTGCCAGCCGCAGACTAGCGGGGGGCTCGAGCTCCTACAATGAGCAGTTCTTC. Protein product: CASRRLAGGSSSYNEQFF.